A single sample is the source of the 9 T cell receptor beta chains below, sequenced in a study of T-cell reconstitution after alpha-beta-depleted transplantation in children. The library targeted TCRbeta and was prepared with unique molecular identifiers. Via MiXCR, TCRdb re-called the PCR reads, giving one row per CDR3 protein. The table lists approximately 510,000 distinct CDR3 sequences, 15% to 20% of them singletons. The sample in question was PBMCs from the stem cell graft donor, obtained from the stem cell graft. These TCRs come from a human donor who donated a stem cell graft to a child with acute lymphoblastic leukemia.

This clonotype showed up many times. This rearrangement joins TRBV5-1 to TRBJ1-1; the D gene is possibly TRBD1 (5 bases). The CDR3 has 14 residues. V lost 0 bases, J lost 1 base, and 7 bases lay in between. The germline gives CDR1 SGHRS, CDR2 YFSETQ. The CDR3 here is CASSLVGGNTEAFF. In DNA, the CDR3 is TGCGCCAGCAGCTTGGTGGGGGGGAACACTGAAGCTTTCTTT.

This clonotype has only a few counts. V is TRBV29-1 and J is TRBJ2-6; unclear D gene. Germline V gene lookup returns CDR1 SQVTM and CDR2 ANQGSEA. V lost 4 bases and J 0 bases, leaving 10 bases between the germline ends. This CDR3 contains 15 residues. The CDR3 sequence: CSVGAGDSGANVLTF. CDR3 bases: TGCAGCGTTGGCGCAGGAGACTCTGGGGCCAACGTCCTGACTTTC.

V is TRBV27 and J is TRBJ1-5; D remains ambiguous. The CDR3 extends over 15 amino acids. Trimming pared 4 bases from V and 4 bases from J, leaving 14 bases between. Germline V gene data show CDR1 as MNHEY and CDR2 as SMNVEV (reference sequence). The CDR3 DNA is TGTGCCAGCAGTTATCCGGACCGACGGAATCAGCCCCAGCATTTT. Protein: CASSYPDRRNQPQHF.

This clonotype was counted only a few times. This chain connects TRBV12-3 or TRBV12-4 to TRBJ1-1; D may be TRBD1 (5 bases). CDR3 length: 15 amino acids. The V gene lost 6 bases and the J gene lost 5 bases, with 19 bases spanning the gap. The CDR3 sequence is CASRDEGRGETEAFF. The CDR3 DNA reads as TGTGCCAGCAGAGATGAGGGGCGAGGAGAAACTGAAGCTTTCTTT.

V gene TRBV7-8 combines with J gene TRBJ1-1; D is uncertain. The CDR3 extends over 15 amino acids. Deletions cut 2 bases from V and 1 base from J, with 11 bases between. CDR1 is SGHVS, CDR2 FQNEAQ, per germline. The CDR3 sequence is CASSLTLVGNTEAFF. The CDR3 region has the DNA TGTGCCAGCAGCTTAACCCTAGTCGGGAACACTGAAGCTTTCTTT. Full variable domain (remainder filled in from reference TRBV7-8 and TRBJ1-1): GAGVSQSPRYKVAKRGQDVALRCDPISGHVSLFWYQQALGQGPEFLTYFQNEAQLDKSGLPSDRFFAERPEGSVSTLKIQRTQQEDSAVYLCASSLTLVGNTEAFFGQGTRLTVV.

This clonotype turned up a few times. The V call is TRBV5-1, the J call TRBJ2-1; no firm D call. The V end lost 6 bases, the J end lost 0 bases, and 13 bases lay between the germline ends. This CDR3 is 15 amino acids long. CDR1 and CDR2 from the germline V gene are SGHRS and YFSETQ. CDR3 sequence (DNA): TGCGCCAGCAATAAGACACGGAGCTCCTACAATGAGCAGTTCTTC. Its protein product is CASNKTRSSYNEQFF.

This clonotype was detected only a few times. This chain links TRBV5-1 with TRBJ2-1, with a possible D match to TRBD2 (6 bases). This CDR3 region has 13 residues. V lost 3 bases and J 7 bases, leaving 11 bases between the germline ends. Germline V gives CDR1 SGHRS, CDR2 YFSETQ. CDR3 amino acids: CASSWERVNEQFF. In DNA form, the CDR3 reads TGCGCCAGCAGCTGGGAGCGGGTAAATGAGCAGTTCTTC.

CDR3 region: CASSPMTFFSYEQYF. The CDR3 DNA reads TGCGCCAGCTCGCCCATGACGTTTTTCTCCTACGAGCAGTACTTC. The V call is TRBV10-2, the J call TRBJ2-7; no reliable D call. Trimming stripped 8 bases from V and 0 bases from J, with 17 bases between. The CDR3 runs 15 residues. CDR1 is WSHSY and CDR2 is SAAADI in the germline V gene.

The J gene is TRBJ1-5, the V gene TRBV7-9, with D unclear. Germline V lookup: CDR1 SEHNR, CDR2 FQNEAQ (reference sequence). The V gene lost 4 bases and the J gene lost 5 bases, with 9 bases spanning the gap. The CDR3 loop spans 13 amino acids. CDR3 sequence reads: CASSSAGHQPQHF. CDR3 bases: TGTGCCAGCAGCTCAGCGGGCCATCAGCCCCAGCATTTT.